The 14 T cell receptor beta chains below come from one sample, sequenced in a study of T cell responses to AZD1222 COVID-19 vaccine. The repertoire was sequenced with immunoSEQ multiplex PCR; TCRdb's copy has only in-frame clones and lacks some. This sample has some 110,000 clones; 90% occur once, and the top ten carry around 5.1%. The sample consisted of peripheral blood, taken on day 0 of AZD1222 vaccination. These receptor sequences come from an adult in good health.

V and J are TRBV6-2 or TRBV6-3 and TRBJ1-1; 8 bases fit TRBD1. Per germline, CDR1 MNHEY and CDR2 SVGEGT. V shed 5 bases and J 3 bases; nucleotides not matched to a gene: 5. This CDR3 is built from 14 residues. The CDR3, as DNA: TGTGCCAGCAGTGACAGGGGCATGTACACTGAAGCTTTCTTT. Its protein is CASSDRGMYTEAFF.

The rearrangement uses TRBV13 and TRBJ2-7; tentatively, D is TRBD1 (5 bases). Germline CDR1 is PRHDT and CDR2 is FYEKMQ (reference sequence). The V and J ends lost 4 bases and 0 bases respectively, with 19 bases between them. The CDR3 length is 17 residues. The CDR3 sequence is CASSSQRRAVSSYEQYF. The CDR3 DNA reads TGTGCCAGCAGCTCGCAGCGCAGGGCTGTGAGCTCCTACGAGCAGTACTTC.

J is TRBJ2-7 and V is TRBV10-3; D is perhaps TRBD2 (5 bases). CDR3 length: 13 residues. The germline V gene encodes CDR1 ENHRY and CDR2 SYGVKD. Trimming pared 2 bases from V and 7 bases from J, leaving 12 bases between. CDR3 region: CAISEPTRREQYF. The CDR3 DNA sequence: TGTGCCATCAGTGAGCCCACTCGGAGGGAGCAGTACTTC.

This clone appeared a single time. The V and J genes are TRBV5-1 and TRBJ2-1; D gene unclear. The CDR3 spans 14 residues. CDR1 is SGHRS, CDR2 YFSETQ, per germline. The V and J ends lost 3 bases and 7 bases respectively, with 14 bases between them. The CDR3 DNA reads TGCGCCAGCAGCTCGAAAACCACTGGGAATGAGCAGTTCTTC. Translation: CASSSKTTGNEQFF. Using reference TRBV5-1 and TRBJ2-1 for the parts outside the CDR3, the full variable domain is KAGVTQTPRYLIKTRGQQVTLSCSPISGHRSVSWYQQTPGQGLQFLFEYFSETQRNKGNFPGRFSGRQFSNSRSEMNVSTLELGDSALYLCASSSKTTGNEQFFGPGTRLTVL.

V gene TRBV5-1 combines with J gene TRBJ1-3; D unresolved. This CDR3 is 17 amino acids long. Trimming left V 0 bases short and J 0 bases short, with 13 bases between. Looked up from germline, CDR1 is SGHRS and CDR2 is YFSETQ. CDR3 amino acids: CASSLDASGSSGNTIYF. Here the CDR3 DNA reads TGCGCCAGCAGCTTGGATGCCTCTGGGTCCTCTGGAAACACCATATATTTT.

Written as DNA, the CDR3 is TGTGCCAGTAGCTTTTCCGTAAACTCCTACAATGAGCAGTTCTTC. It encodes CASSFSVNSYNEQFF. This sequence joins TRBV19 and TRBJ2-1; no definite D call. The germline CDR1 and CDR2 sequences are LNHDA and SQIVND (reference sequence). V lost 6 bases to trimming and J lost 0 bases, with 12 bases between them. The CDR3 extends over 15 amino acids. The full variable domain, completed using reference TRBV19 and TRBJ2-1, is DGGITQSPKYLFRKEGQNVTLSCEQNLNHDAMYWYRQDPGQGLRLIYYSQIVNDFQKGDIAEGYSVSREKKESFPLTVTSAQKNPTAFYLCASSFSVNSYNEQFFGPGTRLTVL.

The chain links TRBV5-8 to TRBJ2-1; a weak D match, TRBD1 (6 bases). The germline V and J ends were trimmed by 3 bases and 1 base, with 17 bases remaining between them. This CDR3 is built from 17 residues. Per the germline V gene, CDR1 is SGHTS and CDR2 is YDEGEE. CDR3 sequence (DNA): TGTGCCAGCAGCTGGAGACAGGCGCCGGGGTCCTACAATGAGCAGTTCTTC. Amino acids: CASSWRQAPGSYNEQFF.

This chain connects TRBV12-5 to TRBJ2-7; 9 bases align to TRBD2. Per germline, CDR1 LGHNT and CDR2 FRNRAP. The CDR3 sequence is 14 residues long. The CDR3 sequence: CASGLVLAGPELVV. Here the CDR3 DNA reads TGTGCTAGTGGTTTGGTACTAGCGGGCCCCGAGCTCGTAGTC.

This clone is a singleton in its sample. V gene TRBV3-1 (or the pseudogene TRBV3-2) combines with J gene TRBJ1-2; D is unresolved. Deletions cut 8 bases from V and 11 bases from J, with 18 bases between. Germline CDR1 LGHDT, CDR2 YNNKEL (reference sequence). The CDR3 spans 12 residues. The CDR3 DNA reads TGTGCCAGCTCTTTATCCGGGCGGCCATACACCTTC. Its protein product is CASSLSGRPYTF.

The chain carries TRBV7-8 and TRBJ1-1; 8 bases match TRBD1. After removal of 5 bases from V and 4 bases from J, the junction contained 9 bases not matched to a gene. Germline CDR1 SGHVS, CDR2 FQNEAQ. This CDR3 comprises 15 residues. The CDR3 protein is CASSQGSGGFTEAFF. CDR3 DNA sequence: TGTGCCAGCAGCCAGGGGTCAGGGGGCTTCACTGAAGCTTTCTTT. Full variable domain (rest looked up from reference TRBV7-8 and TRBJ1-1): GAGVSQSPRYKVAKRGQDVALRCDPISGHVSLFWYQQALGQGPEFLTYFQNEAQLDKSGLPSDRFFAERPEGSVSTLKIQRTQQEDSAVYLCASSQGSGGFTEAFFGQGTRLTVV.

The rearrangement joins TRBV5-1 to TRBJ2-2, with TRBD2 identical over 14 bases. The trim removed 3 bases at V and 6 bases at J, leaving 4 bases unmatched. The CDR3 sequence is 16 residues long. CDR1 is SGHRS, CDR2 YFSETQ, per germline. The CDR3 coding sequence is TGCGCCAGCAGCTGGGGACTAGCGGGAGTTTCCGGGGAGCTGTTTTTT. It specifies CASSWGLAGVSGELFF.

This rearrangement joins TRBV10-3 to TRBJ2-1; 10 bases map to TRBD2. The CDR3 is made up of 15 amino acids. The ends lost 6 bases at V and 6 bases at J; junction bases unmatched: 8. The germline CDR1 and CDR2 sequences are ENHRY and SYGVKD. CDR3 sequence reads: CAISTHSGRSNEQFF. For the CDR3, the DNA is TGTGCCATCAGCACCCATAGCGGGAGGAGCAATGAGCAGTTCTTC.

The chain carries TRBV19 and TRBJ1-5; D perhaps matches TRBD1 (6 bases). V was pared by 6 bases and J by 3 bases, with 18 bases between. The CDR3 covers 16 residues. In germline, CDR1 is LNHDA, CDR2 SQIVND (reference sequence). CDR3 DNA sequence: TGTGCCAGTAGCCCTAGGGGGGGGGTAACCAATCAGCCCCAGCATTTT. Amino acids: CASSPRGGVTNQPQHF.

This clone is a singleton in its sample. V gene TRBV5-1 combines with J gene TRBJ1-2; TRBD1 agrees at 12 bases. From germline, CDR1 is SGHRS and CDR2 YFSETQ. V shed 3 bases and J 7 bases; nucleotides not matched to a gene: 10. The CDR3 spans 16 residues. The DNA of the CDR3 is TGCGCCAGCAGCTCCGGCGGGACAGGGGGCGAGGGTGGCTACACCTTC. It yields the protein CASSSGGTGGEGGYTF.